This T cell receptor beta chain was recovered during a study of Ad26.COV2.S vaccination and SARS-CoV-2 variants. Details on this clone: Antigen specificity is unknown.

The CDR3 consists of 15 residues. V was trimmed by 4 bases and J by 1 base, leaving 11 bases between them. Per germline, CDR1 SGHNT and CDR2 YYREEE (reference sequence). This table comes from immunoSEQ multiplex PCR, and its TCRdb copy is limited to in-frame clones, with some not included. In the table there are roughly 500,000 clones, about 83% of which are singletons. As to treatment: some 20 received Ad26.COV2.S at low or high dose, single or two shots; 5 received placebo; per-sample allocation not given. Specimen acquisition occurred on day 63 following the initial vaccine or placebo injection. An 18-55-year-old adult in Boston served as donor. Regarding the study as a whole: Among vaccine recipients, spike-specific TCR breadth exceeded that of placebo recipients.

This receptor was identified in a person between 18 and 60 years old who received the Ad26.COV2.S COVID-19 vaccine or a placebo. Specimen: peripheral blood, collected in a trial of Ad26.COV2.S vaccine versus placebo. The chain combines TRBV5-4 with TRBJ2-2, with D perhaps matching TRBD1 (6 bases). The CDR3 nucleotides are TGTGCCAGCAGCCCAAGGGGGAGGAACACCGGGGAGCTGTTTTTT. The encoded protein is CASSPRGRNTGELFF.